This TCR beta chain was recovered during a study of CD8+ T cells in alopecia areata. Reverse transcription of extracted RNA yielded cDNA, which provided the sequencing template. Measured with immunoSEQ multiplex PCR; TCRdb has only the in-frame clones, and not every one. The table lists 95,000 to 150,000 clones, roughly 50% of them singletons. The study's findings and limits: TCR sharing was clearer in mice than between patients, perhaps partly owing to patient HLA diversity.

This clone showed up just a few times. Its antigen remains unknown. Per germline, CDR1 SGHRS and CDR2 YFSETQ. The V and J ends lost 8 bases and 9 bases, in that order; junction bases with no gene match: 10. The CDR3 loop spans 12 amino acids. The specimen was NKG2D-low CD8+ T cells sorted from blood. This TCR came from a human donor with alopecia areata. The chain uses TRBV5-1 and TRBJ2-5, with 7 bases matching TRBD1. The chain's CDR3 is CASRFGQAAQYF. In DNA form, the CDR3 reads TGCGCCAGTAGGTTCGGACAGGCGGCCCAGTACTTC.